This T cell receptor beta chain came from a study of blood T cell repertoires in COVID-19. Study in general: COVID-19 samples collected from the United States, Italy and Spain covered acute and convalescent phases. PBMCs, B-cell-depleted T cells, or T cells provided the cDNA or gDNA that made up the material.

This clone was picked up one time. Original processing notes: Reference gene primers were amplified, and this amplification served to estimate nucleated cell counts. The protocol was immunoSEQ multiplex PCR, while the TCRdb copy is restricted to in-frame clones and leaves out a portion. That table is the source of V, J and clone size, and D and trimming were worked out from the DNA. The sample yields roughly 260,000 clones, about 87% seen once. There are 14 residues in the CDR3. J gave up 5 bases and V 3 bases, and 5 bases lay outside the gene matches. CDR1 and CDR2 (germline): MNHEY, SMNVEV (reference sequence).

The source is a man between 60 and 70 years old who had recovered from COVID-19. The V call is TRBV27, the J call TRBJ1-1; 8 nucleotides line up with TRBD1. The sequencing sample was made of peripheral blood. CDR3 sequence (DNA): TGTGCCAGCAGTTTTCAGGGGGCGAGGACTGAAGCTTTCTTT. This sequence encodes CASSFQGARTEAFF.